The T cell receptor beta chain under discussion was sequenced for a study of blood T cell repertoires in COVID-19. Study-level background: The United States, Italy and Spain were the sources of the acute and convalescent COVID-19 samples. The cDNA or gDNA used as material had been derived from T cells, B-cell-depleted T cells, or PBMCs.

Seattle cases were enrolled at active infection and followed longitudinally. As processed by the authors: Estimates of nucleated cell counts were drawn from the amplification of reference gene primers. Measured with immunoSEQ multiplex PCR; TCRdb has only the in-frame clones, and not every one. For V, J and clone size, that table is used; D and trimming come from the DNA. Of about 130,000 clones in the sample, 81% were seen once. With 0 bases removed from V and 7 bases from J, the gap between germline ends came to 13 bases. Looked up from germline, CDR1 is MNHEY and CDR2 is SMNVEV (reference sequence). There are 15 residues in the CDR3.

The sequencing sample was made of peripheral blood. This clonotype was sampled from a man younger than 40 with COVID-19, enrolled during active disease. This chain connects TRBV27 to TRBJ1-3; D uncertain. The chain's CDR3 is CASSLSIYAGNTIYF. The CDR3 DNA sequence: TGTGCCAGCAGTTTATCGATCTATGCGGGGAACACCATATATTTT.